This T cell receptor beta chain was recorded in a study of T cells in Graves' hyperthyroidism and ophthalmopathy. Researchers took RNA transcripts and amplified the TCR beta CDR3 regions from them. During a first-round RT-PCR of the TCR CDR3, the HTBI primer set was used. TCRdb processed the multiplex PCR reads anew with MiXCR; each CDR3 protein has one entry. The data contain roughly 800,000 distinct CDR3 sequences, around 39% of them singletons. Study-level findings and limits: Ophthalmopathy was separated from stable hyperthyroidism by a 13 V-J model. Most clonotypes expanded in the thyroid (above 0.001) were also present in blood.

The CDR3 is 17 amino acids. Per germline, CDR1 MGHRA and CDR2 YSYEKL. The V gene end was trimmed by 0 bases and the J gene end by 4 bases; junction bases not matched to a gene: 9. To note about this clonotype: The antigen is not known.

Exclusion followed for patients with uncontrolled infection, other autoimmune disease, pregnancy or lactation. The chain carries TRBV4-1 and TRBJ2-5; TRBD1 matches at 9 bases. Material: blood. This TCR derives from a man aged 18 to 29 with Graves' hyperthyroidism. The CDR3 is CASSQERTGDLRETQYF. Here the CDR3 DNA reads TGCGCCAGCAGCCAAGAGAGGACAGGGGACCTTCGAGAGACCCAGTACTTC.